This T cell receptor (beta chain) derives from a study of blood T cell repertoires in COVID-19. The wider study: Sites in the United States, Italy and Spain provided acute and convalescent COVID-19 samples.

Germline CDR1 is SGHRS and CDR2 is YFSETQ. This CDR3 comprises 16 residues. V was trimmed by 1 base and J by 0 bases, leaving 13 bases between them. Participants spanned ages roughly 18 to 95 years and resided in 24 US areas. As originally analysed: By means of reference gene primer amplification, nucleated cell counts were estimated. Profiled with immunoSEQ multiplex PCR; TCRdb holds only in-frame clones, not every one. V, J and clone size reflect that table, while D and trimming were determined from the DNA. The sample holds 200,000 to 250,000 clones; 83% are singletons and the top ten take 4.8%. The sample taken for sequencing was PBMCs or T cells enriched from blood (not recorded which). V gene TRBV5-1 combines with J gene TRBJ1-1; D might be TRBD1 (6 bases). This clonotype was sampled from a woman aged 50 to 65 who had been exposed to COVID-19. Here the CDR3 reads CASSLSRGAVNTEAFF. CDR3 in DNA: TGCGCCAGCAGCTTGTCCAGGGGCGCGGTGAACACTGAAGCTTTCTTT. Variable domain in full (rest from reference TRBV5-1 and TRBJ1-1): KAGVTQTPRYLIKTRGQQVTLSCSPISGHRSVSWYQQTPGQGLQFLFEYFSETQRNKGNFPGRFSGRQFSNSRSEMNVSTLELGDSALYLCASSLSRGAVNTEAFFGQGTRLTVV.